The T cell receptor beta chain under discussion was sequenced for a study of OX40 agonist ivuxolimab in advanced cancers. The CDR3 is made up of 14 amino acids. Germline V gene lookup returns CDR1 SGHAT and CDR2 FQNNGV. The J segment lost 2 bases and the V segment lost 5 bases, leaving 5 bases of the junction unmatched. Profiling relied on immunoSEQ multiplex PCR, and the TCRdb table lists in-frame clones only, not all of them. Altogether approximately 100,000 clones are present, about 92% being singletons, with the ten largest covering 1.5% to 2%. Sample: CD4+ or CD8+ T cells sorted from blood, taken in a trial of the OX40 agonist ivuxolimab. The chain joins TRBV11-2 to TRBJ1-1, with 7 bases fitting TRBD1. The clonotype was recovered from an adult with an advanced solid tumor such as melanoma, head and neck, liver or kidney cancer. CDR3 amino acids: CASSADRTNTEAFF. The CDR3 nucleotides are TGTGCCAGCAGCGCGGACAGGACAAACACTGAAGCTTTCTTT.